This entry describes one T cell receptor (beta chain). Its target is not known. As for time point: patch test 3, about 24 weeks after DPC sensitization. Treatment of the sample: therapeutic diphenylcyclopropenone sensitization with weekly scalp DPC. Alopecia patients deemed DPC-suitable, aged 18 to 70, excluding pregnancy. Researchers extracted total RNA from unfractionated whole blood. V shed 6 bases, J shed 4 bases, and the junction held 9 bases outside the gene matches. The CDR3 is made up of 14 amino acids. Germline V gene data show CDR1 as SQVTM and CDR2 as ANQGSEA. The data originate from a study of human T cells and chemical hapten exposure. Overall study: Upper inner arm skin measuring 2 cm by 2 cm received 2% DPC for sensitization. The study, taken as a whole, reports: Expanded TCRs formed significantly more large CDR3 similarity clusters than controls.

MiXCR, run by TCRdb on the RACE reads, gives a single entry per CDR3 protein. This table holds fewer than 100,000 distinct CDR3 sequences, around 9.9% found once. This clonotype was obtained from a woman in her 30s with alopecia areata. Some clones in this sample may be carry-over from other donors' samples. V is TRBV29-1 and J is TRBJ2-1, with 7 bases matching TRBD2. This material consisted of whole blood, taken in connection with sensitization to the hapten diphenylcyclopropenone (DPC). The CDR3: CSVAALAEYNEQFF. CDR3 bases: TGCAGCGTGGCGGCGCTAGCGGAATACAATGAGCAGTTCTTC.